Only a few counts were recorded for the clone carrying this TCR beta chain. The antigen remains undetermined. Each of the donors was a healthy bone marrow donor. The data were obtained in a study of cytomegalovirus exposure and HLA in healthy donors. Whole-study findings and limits: A further, later analysis showed that HLA-associated TCR beta chains (compared with equally common others) were more clonally expanded. Sequence variants that were highly shared formed a cluster that was likely a sequencing artifact.

This CDR3 has 15 residues. Per germline, CDR1 MNHEY and CDR2 SMNVEV (reference sequence). V lost 6 bases and J lost 0, with 14 bases in between. PCR primers comprised 60 Vbeta and 13 Jbeta primers. Authors' analysis steps: Counted up in a later analysis, unique TCR beta chains came to approximately 77 million, with around 10 million shared. The data were produced by immunoSEQ multiplex PCR, yet TCRdb's version contains in-frame clones alone and is incomplete. Clone size and V and J calls were adopted from that table, with D and trimming inferred from the DNA. In the table there are 180,000 or so clones, approximately 81% of which are singletons.

The V gene is TRBV27, the J gene TRBJ2-5, with D unresolved. This TCR was sampled from a young woman in good health and CMV-seronegative. The sample comprised PBMCs. DNA of the CDR3: TGTGCCAGCAGCTCTGGCACGAGGTACCAAGAGACCCAGTACTTC. Translation gives CASSSGTRYQETQYF.